This TCR beta chain comes out of a study of EBV T-cell therapy then PD-1 blockade in nasopharyngeal carcinoma. Germline V gene data show CDR1 as SQVTM and CDR2 as ANQGSEA. This CDR3 spans 14 amino acids. Trimming removed 4 bases at V and 0 bases at J, with 10 bases between. The treatment was: AdE1-LMPpoly-expanded autologous EBV-specific T-cell therapy followed by anti-PD-1 nivolumab. For this clone: The antigen is not known.

Sequencing was performed with immunoSEQ multiplex PCR; in TCRdb, only in-frame clones are kept and a portion is missing. The repertoire holds about 14,000 clones, with 84% as singletons. The V and J genes are TRBV29-1 and TRBJ2-1; a weak D match, TRBD2 (5 bases). The TCR was taken from a man aged 35 to 55 with nasopharyngeal carcinoma. The specimen comprised CD8+ T cells from blood, sampled around day 99 from a patient whose treatment included autologous EBV-specific T cells and nivolumab. The CDR3, as DNA: TGCAGCGTTGCGGGGTCCCGCTCCTACAATGAGCAGTTCTTC. The encoded protein is CSVAGSRSYNEQFF.